This T cell receptor beta chain comes out of a study of shared clonotypes between healthy human individuals. Overall study: Per donor, three plates held CD4 naive cells, three held CD4 memory, two held CD8 naive and one held CD8 memory.

The CDR3 extends over 14 amino acids. V lost 6 bases and J lost 3, with 15 bases in between. Germline V lookup: CDR1 MDHEN, CDR2 SYDVKM. Some clones are missing from TCRdb's copy, which holds only in-frame ones; the method was immunoSEQ multiplex PCR. The sample contains roughly 680,000 clones, around 77% of which appear only once. The sequenced sample consisted of memory CD4+ T cells sorted from blood. The subset is: CD45RA-negative fraction. The gene calls are TRBV28 and TRBJ2-7; possibly TRBD2 for D (6 bases). The TCR sequence derives from a woman under 40 in good health. CDR3 in DNA: TGTGCCAGCAGCCTACCGGAGGGCCGCTACGAGCAGTACTTC. It specifies CASSLPEGRYEQYF.